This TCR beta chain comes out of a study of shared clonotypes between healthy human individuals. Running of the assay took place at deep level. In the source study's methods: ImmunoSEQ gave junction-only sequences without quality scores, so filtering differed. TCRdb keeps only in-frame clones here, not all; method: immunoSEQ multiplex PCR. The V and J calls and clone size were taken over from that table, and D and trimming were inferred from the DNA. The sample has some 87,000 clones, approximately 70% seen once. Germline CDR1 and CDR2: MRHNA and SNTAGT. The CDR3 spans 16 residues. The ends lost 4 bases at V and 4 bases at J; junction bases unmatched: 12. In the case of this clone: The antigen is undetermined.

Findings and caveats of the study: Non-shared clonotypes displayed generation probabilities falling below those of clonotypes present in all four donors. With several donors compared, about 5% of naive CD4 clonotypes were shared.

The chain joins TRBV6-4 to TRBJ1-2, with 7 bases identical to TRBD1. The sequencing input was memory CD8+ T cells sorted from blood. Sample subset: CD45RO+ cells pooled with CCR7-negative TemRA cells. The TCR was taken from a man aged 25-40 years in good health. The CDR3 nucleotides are TGTGCCAGCAGTGTTTGTTTAGGGACAGTTTTCTATGGCTACACCTTC. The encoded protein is CASSVCLGTVFYGYTF.